The 25 T cell receptor beta chains below all came from one sample that was sequenced in a study of early T cells in non-severe SARS-CoV-2 infection (dated by TCRdb to about 2021). Library prep was done by 5' RACE. The reads were generated on a NextSeq 500. The raw public reads went through TCRdb reprocessing: fastp at Q25, MiXCR clone calling, in-frame beta chains kept. Rows merge per CDR3 protein into single entries with the most common DNA and genes. Within this sample are approximately 90,000 distinct CDR3 sequences, with around 10% of them counted one time only. Of the sample, around 4.6% falls within the top ten clones. The input for sequencing was whole blood, taken at baseline. These receptors were collected from an adult who was a healthcare worker with PCR-confirmed SARS-CoV-2 infection or an uninfected control (not recorded which).

The chain recombines TRBV7-3 with TRBJ2-3; 12 nucleotides align to TRBD2. The CDR3 spans 15 residues. After removal of 4 bases from V and 5 bases from J, the junction contained 4 bases not matched to a gene. CDR1 SGHTA and CDR2 FQGTGA come from the germline V gene. CDR3 bases: TGTGCCAGCAGCTCTAGCGGGGGGGCCAGAGATACGCAGTATTTT. Its translation: CASSSSGGARDTQYF.

The CDR3 coding sequence is TGCAGTGCTAGACCTGGGTCTAGCGGGAACACCGGGGAGCTGTTTTTT. Amino acids: CSARPGSSGNTGELFF. The V and J genes are TRBV20-1 and TRBJ2-2; 7 bases line up with TRBD2. This CDR3 contains 16 residues. The V segment lost 2 bases and the J segment 1 base; nucleotides outside the gene matches: 7. Germline V CDR1 and CDR2: DFQATT, SNEGSKA (reference sequence).

This clonotype was counted many times. V usage is TRBV3-1 and J usage is TRBJ2-7; 8 nucleotides match TRBD1. The germline V gene has CDR1 LGHDT and CDR2 YNNKEL (reference sequence). Losses at the gene ends were 5 bases for V and 2 bases for J; bases not matched to a gene: 5. The CDR3 length is 14 residues. The CDR3: CASSGGQGAYEQYF. CDR3 coding DNA: TGTGCCAGCAGCGGCGGACAGGGTGCCTACGAGCAGTACTTC.

This clonotype was observed at least ten times. The rearrangement links TRBV7-6 to TRBJ2-5; D is unresolved. This CDR3 has 13 residues. The germline V gene encodes CDR1 SGHVS and CDR2 FNYEAQ. The V end was cut by 2 bases, the J end by 5 bases, with 9 bases between. The CDR3 sequence is CASSLRRLETQYF. The CDR3 DNA is TGTGCCAGCAGCTTAAGGCGGTTGGAGACCCAGTACTTC.

As DNA, the CDR3 is TGTGCTAGTGCCCCGAGAGGACAGGGCTACAATGAGCAGTTCTTC. Protein product: CASAPRGQGYNEQFF. V gene TRBV12-5 combines with J gene TRBJ2-1; 8 positions match TRBD1. The CDR3 extends over 15 amino acids. The junction had 8 bases not matched to a gene; V was cut back by 7 bases and J by 3 bases. Germline V lookup: CDR1 LGHNT, CDR2 FRNRAP.

The chain has TRBV5-5 and TRBJ1-5, with TRBD1 as a possible D gene (5 bases). Germline loops: CDR1 SGHKS, CDR2 YYEKEE (reference sequence). This CDR3 comprises 13 residues. V was pared by 0 bases and J by 7 bases, with 8 bases between. The CDR3 loop is CASSLAGDQPQHF. The CDR3 region has the DNA TGTGCCAGCAGCTTGGCCGGGGACCAGCCCCAGCATTTT.

This chain links TRBV5-1 with TRBJ2-7, with a tentative D call TRBD1 (6 bases). The germline V gene has CDR1 SGHRS and CDR2 YFSETQ. With 2 bases removed from V and 6 bases from J, the gap between germline ends came to 15 bases. This CDR3 comprises 14 residues. CDR3 DNA: TGCGCCAGCAGCTTTACAAGAGGGGGATTCGAGCAGTACTTC. This translates into CASSFTRGGFEQYF.

This rearrangement joins TRBV27 to TRBJ1-1; possibly TRBD1 for D (5 bases). The CDR3 is 13 residues long. V was cut by 4 bases and J by 11 bases, with 17 bases left in between. Germline V gene data show CDR1 as MNHEY and CDR2 as SMNVEV (reference sequence). The CDR3 here is CASSSGTGIGAFF. DNA of the CDR3: TGTGCCAGCAGTTCTGGGACGGGAATAGGGGCTTTCTTT.

This clonotype was observed a few times. The chain uses TRBV6-2 or TRBV6-3 and TRBJ2-1; D unresolved. Germline CDR1 reads MNHEY; CDR2 reads SVGEGT. The germline V and J ends were trimmed by 1 base and 0 bases, with 10 bases remaining between them. CDR3 length equals 16 residues. Here the CDR3 reads CASSYYQRSSYNEQFF. The DNA for the CDR3 is TGTGCCAGCAGTTACTATCAGCGAAGCTCCTACAATGAGCAGTTCTTC.

The chain links TRBV27 to TRBJ2-7; 8 bases fit TRBD2. Germline V CDR1 and CDR2: MNHEY, SMNVEV (reference sequence). The CDR3 length is 15 residues. V shed 6 bases, J shed 1 base, and the junction held 8 bases outside the gene matches. CDR3 loop: CASRRDGGVSYEQYF. The CDR3 DNA sequence: TGTGCCAGCAGACGAGACGGGGGGGTGTCCTACGAGCAGTACTTC.

This clonotype was counted at least ten times. The chain is built from TRBV7-9 and TRBJ2-5; the match to TRBD1 covers 7 bases. In germline, CDR1 is SEHNR, CDR2 FQNEAQ (reference sequence). V trimming: 2 bases; J trimming: 2 bases; junction bases outside the gene matches: 20. The CDR3 spans 20 residues. The CDR3 DNA sequence: TGTGCCAGCAGCTTACTCCCCGCCGGGACAGCGGATGGTATTCAAGAGACCCAGTACTTC. Translated, it gives CASSLLPAGTADGIQETQYF.

In this sample, this clonotype turned up a few times. The chain uses TRBV30 and TRBJ2-4; perhaps D is TRBD1 or TRBD2 (5 bases each). Germline assignment: CDR1 GTSNPN and CDR2 SVGIG (reference sequence). Deletions cut 4 bases from V and 9 bases from J, with 13 bases between. The CDR3 consists of 12 residues. As DNA, the CDR3 is TGTGCCTGGAAACCTACTGGGGGCATTCAGTACTTC. It specifies CAWKPTGGIQYF.

This clonotype has just a few counts. The chain has TRBV29-1 and TRBJ2-7, with 9 nucleotides matching TRBD1. This CDR3 spans 14 amino acids. Germline V lookup: CDR1 SQVTM, CDR2 ANQGSEA. Trimming took 8 bases from V and 3 from J; bases not matched to a gene: 11. The DNA of the CDR3 is TGCAGCACAGAAACGGGACAGGGACTCTACGAGCAGTACTTC. It is translated as CSTETGQGLYEQYF.

This clonotype showed up many times. The V and J genes are TRBV6-2 or TRBV6-3 and TRBJ1-2; D remains ambiguous. The CDR3 loop spans 12 amino acids. Germline values: CDR1 MNHEY, CDR2 SVGEGT. Trimming cost V 5 bases and J 1 base, with 5 bases left between them. CDR3 bases: TGTGCCAGCAGTAACAGTAACTATGGCTACACCTTC. It encodes CASSNSNYGYTF.

This clonotype was seen many times. The rearrangement links TRBV30 to TRBJ2-1; D is perhaps TRBD1 or TRBD2 (5 bases each). This CDR3 region has 14 residues. Germline values: CDR1 GTSNPN, CDR2 SVGIG (reference sequence). V was clipped by 4 bases and J by 5 bases, with 15 bases between them. The CDR3 loop is CAWTVPGRDNEQFF. The CDR3 DNA follows: TGTGCCTGGACTGTCCCGGGACGGGACAATGAGCAGTTCTTC.

This clonotype was seen at least ten times. V usage is TRBV20-1 and J usage is TRBJ2-1; D tentatively reads TRBD1 or TRBD2 (7 bases each). Trimming cost V 0 bases and J 3 bases, with 18 bases left between them. Germline assignment: CDR1 DFQATT and CDR2 SNEGSKA (reference sequence). The CDR3 spans 17 residues. The CDR3 region has the DNA TGCAGTGCTAGAGACCCAGGGGGGAGGGCCGTCTACAATGAGCAGTTCTTC. Residues: CSARDPGGRAVYNEQFF.

The rearrangement uses TRBV6-2 or TRBV6-3 and TRBJ2-7; tentative D call: TRBD1 (5 bases). Trimming left V 0 bases short and J 3 bases short, with 9 bases between. Germline V gene sequence: CDR1 MNHEY, CDR2 SVGEGT. The CDR3 spans 14 residues. CDR3 region: CASSYSGANYEQYF. The CDR3 DNA reads as TGTGCCAGCAGTTACTCTGGGGCTAACTACGAGCAGTACTTC.

The V and J genes are TRBV3-1 and TRBJ2-6; D call uncertain. The CDR3 totals 13 residues. Germline CDR1 and CDR2: LGHDT and YNNKEL (reference sequence). The V and J ends lost 4 bases and 2 bases respectively, with 3 bases between them. The CDR3 DNA follows: TGTGCCAGCAGCCCTACTGGGGCCAACGTCCTGACTTTC. Translation gives CASSPTGANVLTF.

The chain uses TRBV6-2 or TRBV6-3 and TRBJ1-1; the match to TRBD1 covers 7 bases. This CDR3 spans 16 amino acids. Trimming cost V 7 bases and J 2 bases; bases outside gene matches: 13. Germline CDR1 and CDR2: MNHEY and SVGEGT. The CDR3: CASTRGQEDLNTEAFF. DNA for the CDR3: TGTGCCAGCACCAGAGGACAGGAGGACCTAAACACTGAAGCTTTCTTT.

This clonotype was observed many times. CDR3 DNA: TGTGCCAGCAGCCAAGACCAACTAGCGGGGTCCTACAATGAGCAGTTCTTC. Its translation: CASSQDQLAGSYNEQFF. The chain combines TRBV14 with TRBJ2-1; TRBD2 agrees at 10 bases. CDR1 is SGHDN and CDR2 is FVKESK in the germline V gene. This CDR3 is 17 amino acids long. V lost 0 bases and J lost 1; bases outside the gene matches: 3. Full variable domain (outside the CDR3, taken from reference TRBV14 and TRBJ2-1): EAGVTQFPSHSVIEKGQTVTLRCDPISGHDNLYWYRRVMGKEIKFLLHFVKESKQDESGMPNNRFLAERTGGTYSTLKVQPAELEDSGVYFCASSQDQLAGSYNEQFFGPGTRLTVL.

This clonotype was recorded many times. This chain links TRBV7-8 with TRBJ2-7; 10 positions agree with TRBD2. Trimming at V came to 0 bases and at J to 6 bases, leaving 5 bases not matched to a gene. Germline values: CDR1 SGHVS, CDR2 FQNEAQ. The length of the CDR3 is 15 residues. The CDR3 DNA sequence: TGTGCCAGCAGCTTAGCCCTAGCGGGGGTGCGCGAGCAGTACTTC. Residues: CASSLALAGVREQYF.

This clonotype was observed a handful of times. The chain has TRBV29-1 and TRBJ2-6, with 8 bases lining up with TRBD1. The germline gives CDR1 SQVTM, CDR2 ANQGSEA. The junction had 2 bases not matched to a gene; V was cut back by 1 base and J by 0 bases. The CDR3 runs to 16 residues. The DNA for the CDR3 is TGCAGCGTTGAAGCAGGGGGCACCTCTGGGGCCAACGTCCTGACTTTC. It specifies CSVEAGGTSGANVLTF.

This chain uses TRBV7-2 with TRBJ2-3, with 8 bases lining up with TRBD2. V lost 7 bases to trimming and J lost 0 bases; unmatched junction nucleotides: 3. The V gene's germline CDR1 is SGHTA and CDR2 FQGNSA. CDR3 size: 14 residues. In DNA, the CDR3 is TGTGCCAGCAAGCGGGAGCCTAGCACAGATACGCAGTATTTT. This sequence encodes CASKREPSTDTQYF.

At least ten counts were recorded for this clonotype. The genes are TRBV7-8 and TRBJ2-3, with a weak D call TRBD2 (6 bases). The CDR3 is 17 amino acids. V lost 2 bases, J lost 1 base, and 16 bases lay in between. Looked up from germline, CDR1 is SGHVS and CDR2 is FQNEAQ. The CDR3, as DNA: TGTGCCAGCAGCTTATCAGGCGTGGCTAGCGGCACAGATACGCAGTATTTT. It codes for CASSLSGVASGTDTQYF.

This clonotype was observed a handful of times. The J gene is TRBJ2-7, the V gene TRBV27; 9 nucleotides align to TRBD1. Looked up from germline, CDR1 is MNHEY and CDR2 is SMNVEV (reference sequence). This CDR3 spans 16 amino acids. The V gene end was trimmed by 5 bases and the J gene end by 5 bases; junction bases not matched to a gene: 13. The DNA for the CDR3 is TGTGCCAGCAGTCCACTGACAGGGGGAATTGTTGACGAGCAGTACTTC. The encoded protein is CASSPLTGGIVDEQYF.